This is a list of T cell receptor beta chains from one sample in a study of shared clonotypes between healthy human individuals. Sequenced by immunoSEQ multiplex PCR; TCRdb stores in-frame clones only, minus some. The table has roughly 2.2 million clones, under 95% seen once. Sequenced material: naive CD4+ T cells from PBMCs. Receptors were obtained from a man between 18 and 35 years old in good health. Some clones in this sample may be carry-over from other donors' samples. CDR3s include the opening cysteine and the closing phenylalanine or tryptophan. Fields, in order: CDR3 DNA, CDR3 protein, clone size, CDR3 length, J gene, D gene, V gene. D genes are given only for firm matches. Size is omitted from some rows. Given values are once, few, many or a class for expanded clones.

CDR3nt: TGTGCCAGCAGTAGAACAGGGGAAGAGACCCAGTACTTC
CDR3aa: CASSRTGEETQYF
abundance: -
len: 13
j_gene: TRBJ2-5
d_gene: TRBD1
v_gene: TRBV28

CDR3nt: TGTGCCAGCAGCCCCCACCAGACTAGCGGGAGCTGGGATGAGCAGTTCTTC
CDR3aa: CASSPHQTSGSWDEQFF
abundance: -
len: 17
j_gene: TRBJ2-1
d_gene: TRBD2
v_gene: TRBV7-9

CDR3nt: TGTGCCAGCAGTTTAGGCAGGGGTACGAACTATGGCTACACCTTC
CDR3aa: CASSLGRGTNYGYTF
abundance: -
len: 15
j_gene: TRBJ1-2
d_gene: -
v_gene: TRBV6-5

CDR3nt: TGTGCCAGCACCCCGAGAGGCAGACAAGAGACCCAGTACTTC
CDR3aa: CASTPRGRQETQYF
abundance: -
len: 14
j_gene: TRBJ2-5
d_gene: -
v_gene: TRBV6-6

CDR3nt: TGTGCCAGCAGCTTAGCTGAAGGGGAGACCCAGTACTTC
CDR3aa: CASSLAEGETQYF
abundance: -
len: 13
j_gene: TRBJ2-5
d_gene: -
v_gene: TRBV7-9

CDR3nt: TGTGCCAGCAGTGTCACCTACGAGCAGTACTTC
CDR3aa: CASSVTYEQYF
abundance: -
len: 11
j_gene: TRBJ2-7
d_gene: -
v_gene: TRBV2

CDR3nt: TGTGCCAGCAGCTTCGGCGGATATTCCTACGAGCAGTACTTC
CDR3aa: CASSFGGYSYEQYF
abundance: -
len: 14
j_gene: TRBJ2-7
d_gene: -
v_gene: TRBV11-2

CDR3nt: TGTGCCAGCAGCTTTTTAGGCAGACTCTACGCAACTAATGAAAAACTGTTTTTT
CDR3aa: CASSFLGRLYATNEKLFF
abundance: -
len: 18
j_gene: TRBJ1-4
d_gene: -
v_gene: TRBV7-9

CDR3nt: TGTGCCATCAGGAGACAGGGTCTCTCCGGGGAGCTGTTTTTT
CDR3aa: CAIRRQGLSGELFF
abundance: -
len: 14
j_gene: TRBJ2-2
d_gene: TRBD1
v_gene: TRBV10-3

CDR3nt: TGTGCCAGCAGCCCCCAGGGTAGCGGGATTGCAGATACGCAGTATTTT
CDR3aa: CASSPQGSGIADTQYF
abundance: -
len: 16
j_gene: TRBJ2-3
d_gene: TRBD2
v_gene: TRBV7-9

CDR3nt: TGTGCCAGCAGCGCCCAACTAGCGGGAACGCCGGACGAGCAGTACTTC
CDR3aa: CASSAQLAGTPDEQYF
abundance: -
len: 16
j_gene: TRBJ2-7
d_gene: TRBD2
v_gene: TRBV11-2

CDR3nt: TGTGCCAGCAGCCAGACCGGGACCCGGTCCTACAATGAGCAGTTCTTC
CDR3aa: CASSQTGTRSYNEQFF
abundance: -
len: 16
j_gene: TRBJ2-1
d_gene: -
v_gene: TRBV6-6

CDR3nt: TGTGCCAGCAGCTTAGGCTCTGACACTGAAGCTTTCTTT
CDR3aa: CASSLGSDTEAFF
abundance: -
len: 13
j_gene: TRBJ1-1
d_gene: -
v_gene: TRBV7-8

CDR3nt: TGTGCCAGTAGTCATGACGGGAAAGCTTACGAGCAGTACTTC
CDR3aa: CASSHDGKAYEQYF
abundance: -
len: 14
j_gene: TRBJ2-7
d_gene: -
v_gene: TRBV19

CDR3nt: TGTGCCAGCTGTCTGGCACGGCAAGAGACCCAGTACTTC
CDR3aa: CASCLARQETQYF
abundance: -
len: 13
j_gene: TRBJ2-5
d_gene: -
v_gene: TRBV7-2

CDR3nt: TGTGCCAGCAGTGAATCGTGGCAGGGGTGGACCCTCTCTTACTTC
CDR3aa: CASSESWQGWTLSYF
abundance: -
len: 15
j_gene: TRBJ2-5
d_gene: -
v_gene: TRBV6-1

CDR3nt: TGCGCCAGCAGCCACCTCCGGGTGTCTGGGGCCAACGTCCTGACTTTC
CDR3aa: CASSHLRVSGANVLTF
abundance: -
len: 16
j_gene: TRBJ2-6
d_gene: -
v_gene: TRBV4-1

CDR3nt: TGTGCCAGCAGCAACGGACTAGCGGGATCCTACAATGAGCAGTTCTTC
CDR3aa: CASSNGLAGSYNEQFF
abundance: -
len: 16
j_gene: TRBJ2-1
d_gene: TRBD2
v_gene: TRBV5-4

CDR3nt: TGTGCCAGCTCACCGGCGGAGACAGATACGCAGTATTTT
CDR3aa: CASSPAETDTQYF
abundance: -
len: 13
j_gene: TRBJ2-3
d_gene: -
v_gene: TRBV18

CDR3nt: TGTGCCATCAGTGAGTCGCTCGGCGTGGTTCTAGCGGCAATACAAGAGACCCAGTACTTC
CDR3aa: CAISESLGVVLAAIQETQYF
abundance: -
len: 20
j_gene: TRBJ2-5
d_gene: TRBD2
v_gene: TRBV10-3

CDR3nt: TGTGCCTCCCAGGGACCGACCTATCAGCCCCAGCATTTT
CDR3aa: CASQGPTYQPQHF
abundance: -
len: 13
j_gene: TRBJ1-5
d_gene: -
v_gene: TRBV27

CDR3nt: TGTGCCAGCAGGACACGGGAAAATGAAAAACTGTTTTTT
CDR3aa: CASRTRENEKLFF
abundance: -
len: 13
j_gene: TRBJ1-4
d_gene: -
v_gene: TRBV27

CDR3nt: TGTGCCAGCAGTGACAGGGGCGTGAACACTGAAGCTTTCTTT
CDR3aa: CASSDRGVNTEAFF
abundance: -
len: 14
j_gene: TRBJ1-1
d_gene: -
v_gene: TRBV2

CDR3nt: TGTGCCATCAGCCCGGGACAGGGAGTGGGAGAGACCCAGTACTTC
CDR3aa: CAISPGQGVGETQYF
abundance: -
len: 15
j_gene: TRBJ2-5
d_gene: TRBD1
v_gene: TRBV10-3

CDR3nt: TGTGCCAGCAGTGGACAGACAGGTCCTGGGGGCTACACCTTC
CDR3aa: CASSGQTGPGGYTF
abundance: -
len: 14
j_gene: TRBJ1-2
d_gene: -
v_gene: TRBV5-5

CDR3nt: TGTGCCAGCAGTCCTCAGGGGAAGCGAAACACCATATATTTT
CDR3aa: CASSPQGKRNTIYF
abundance: -
len: 14
j_gene: TRBJ1-3
d_gene: -
v_gene: TRBV28

CDR3nt: TGCGCCAGCAGCTGGACAGGCCATGGCTACGAGCAGTACTTC
CDR3aa: CASSWTGHGYEQYF
abundance: -
len: 14
j_gene: TRBJ2-7
d_gene: TRBD1
v_gene: TRBV10-1

CDR3nt: TGTGCCAGCAGCTTAGCGCTGGGACAGTTCCACTTT
CDR3aa: CASSLALGQFHF
abundance: -
len: 12
j_gene: TRBJ1-6
d_gene: TRBD1
v_gene: TRBV7-9

CDR3nt: TGCGCCAGCAGCACGTATTCTAGCGGGGCCTACAATGAGCAGTTCTTC
CDR3aa: CASSTYSSGAYNEQFF
abundance: -
len: 16
j_gene: TRBJ2-1
d_gene: TRBD2
v_gene: TRBV10-1

CDR3nt: TGTGCCAGCAGCTTTCGACTAGCGGGAAAAGAGACCCAGTACTTC
CDR3aa: CASSFRLAGKETQYF
abundance: -
len: 15
j_gene: TRBJ2-5
d_gene: TRBD2
v_gene: TRBV11-2

CDR3nt: TGTGCCAGCAGTGAGATGGGCAGGGGGTACAATGAGCAGTTCTTC
CDR3aa: CASSEMGRGYNEQFF
abundance: -
len: 15
j_gene: TRBJ2-1
d_gene: TRBD1
v_gene: TRBV2

CDR3nt: TGTGCCAGCAGCTTAGGAGCCTACAATGAGCAGTTCTTC
CDR3aa: CASSLGAYNEQFF
abundance: -
len: 13
j_gene: TRBJ2-1
d_gene: -
v_gene: TRBV11-3

CDR3nt: TGTGCTAGTGGTTTGGGCAGTCGGGGGGGAAAGACTGAAGCTTTCTTT
CDR3aa: CASGLGSRGGKTEAFF
abundance: -
len: 16
j_gene: TRBJ1-1
d_gene: -
v_gene: TRBV12-5

CDR3nt: TGCAGCGTTGGGATCGGAAACACCATATATTTT
CDR3aa: CSVGIGNTIYF
abundance: -
len: 11
j_gene: TRBJ1-3
d_gene: -
v_gene: TRBV29-1

CDR3nt: TGTGCCAGCAGGGGAGGTGGGGGTGTAAATCAGCCCCAGCATTTT
CDR3aa: CASRGGGGVNQPQHF
abundance: -
len: 15
j_gene: TRBJ1-5
d_gene: -
v_gene: TRBV28

CDR3nt: TGTGCCAGCAGCGTCCCCAGACGGCAGGGGAGTTCTGGGGCCAACGTCCTGACTTTC
CDR3aa: CASSVPRRQGSSGANVLTF
abundance: -
len: 19
j_gene: TRBJ2-6
d_gene: -
v_gene: TRBV9

CDR3nt: TGCGCCAGCAGCATGGACAGGGACTATGGCTACACCTTC
CDR3aa: CASSMDRDYGYTF
abundance: -
len: 13
j_gene: TRBJ1-2
d_gene: TRBD1
v_gene: TRBV5-1

CDR3nt: TGTGCCAGCAACCCGGGACAGGGGTTCTTTAGCTACACCTTC
CDR3aa: CASNPGQGFFSYTF
abundance: -
len: 14
j_gene: TRBJ1-2
d_gene: TRBD1
v_gene: TRBV6-1

CDR3nt: TGTGCCAGCAGCTTAGGTGTCAGGATCTCCTACGAGCAGTACTTC
CDR3aa: CASSLGVRISYEQYF
abundance: -
len: 15
j_gene: TRBJ2-7
d_gene: -
v_gene: TRBV7-2

CDR3nt: TGTGCCAGCAGCCAAGATATGGGGCGCGAGCAGTACTTC
CDR3aa: CASSQDMGREQYF
abundance: -
len: 13
j_gene: TRBJ2-7
d_gene: -
v_gene: TRBV14

CDR3nt: TGCGCCAGCAGCTTGGTTGGTATCGACGGTTACGAGCAGTACTTC
CDR3aa: CASSLVGIDGYEQYF
abundance: -
len: 15
j_gene: TRBJ2-7
d_gene: -
v_gene: TRBV5-1

CDR3nt: TGTGCCAGCAGGGACCGACAGGGTCACTCCTACGAGCAGTACTTC
CDR3aa: CASRDRQGHSYEQYF
abundance: once
len: 15
j_gene: TRBJ2-7
d_gene: TRBD1
v_gene: TRBV2

CDR3nt: TGCAGCGTTGCCGGGGGTGTCACAGATACGCAGTATTTT
CDR3aa: CSVAGGVTDTQYF
abundance: -
len: 13
j_gene: TRBJ2-3
d_gene: -
v_gene: TRBV29-1

CDR3nt: TGTGCCAGCAGTTCCATACAGGGAGACTTCTATGGCTACACCTTC
CDR3aa: CASSSIQGDFYGYTF
abundance: -
len: 15
j_gene: TRBJ1-2
d_gene: -
v_gene: TRBV27

CDR3nt: TGTGCCAGCAGCTCCATTCGGTTGGGGGCGGCTTACGAGCAGTACTTC
CDR3aa: CASSSIRLGAAYEQYF
abundance: -
len: 16
j_gene: TRBJ2-7
d_gene: -
v_gene: TRBV7-9

CDR3nt: TGCGCCAGCAGCGCGCTAGCGGGAGAGGTGGCCAGCACAGATACGCAGTATTTT
CDR3aa: CASSALAGEVASTDTQYF
abundance: -
len: 18
j_gene: TRBJ2-3
d_gene: TRBD2
v_gene: TRBV5-1

CDR3nt: TGCGCCAGCAGCTTCCAACAGGAAAGCACTGAAGCTTTCTTT
CDR3aa: CASSFQQESTEAFF
abundance: -
len: 14
j_gene: TRBJ1-1
d_gene: -
v_gene: TRBV5-1

CDR3nt: TGTGCCAGCAGCTTAACTCGGGCGGCGTACACTGAAGCTTTCTTT
CDR3aa: CASSLTRAAYTEAFF
abundance: -
len: 15
j_gene: TRBJ1-1
d_gene: -
v_gene: TRBV7-8

CDR3nt: TGTGCCAGCAGAACGGGACAGGGATTGAACACTGAAGCTTTCTTT
CDR3aa: CASRTGQGLNTEAFF
abundance: -
len: 15
j_gene: TRBJ1-1
d_gene: TRBD1
v_gene: TRBV6-4

CDR3nt: TGTGCCAGCAGCCAAGGGGACGCCACCTATGGCTACACCTTC
CDR3aa: CASSQGDATYGYTF
abundance: -
len: 14
j_gene: TRBJ1-2
d_gene: -
v_gene: TRBV4-2

CDR3nt: TGTGCCAGCAGCCAAGATCGGACATCCTACGAGCAGTACTTC
CDR3aa: CASSQDRTSYEQYF
abundance: -
len: 14
j_gene: TRBJ2-7
d_gene: -
v_gene: TRBV4-2

CDR3nt: TGTGCCAGCAGTTTGGAGCAACCCGCGGACACTGAAGCTTTCTTT
CDR3aa: CASSLEQPADTEAFF
abundance: -
len: 15
j_gene: TRBJ1-1
d_gene: -
v_gene: TRBV28